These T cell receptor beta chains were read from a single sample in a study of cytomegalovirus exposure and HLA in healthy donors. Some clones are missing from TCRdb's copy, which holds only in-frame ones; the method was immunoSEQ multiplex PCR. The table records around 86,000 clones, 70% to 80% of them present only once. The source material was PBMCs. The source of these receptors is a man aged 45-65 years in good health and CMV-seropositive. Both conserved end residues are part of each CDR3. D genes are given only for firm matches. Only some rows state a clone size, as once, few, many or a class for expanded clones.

CDR3nt: TGTGCCATCGCGGGGACTCAAGAGACCCAGTACTTC
CDR3aa: CAIAGTQETQYF
j_gene: TRBJ2-5
abundance: NA
d_gene: NA
v_gene: TRBV10-3

CDR3nt: TGTGCCAGCAGCCTCGGGCTAGCGGGAGCGAGCACAGATACGCAGTATTTT
CDR3aa: CASSLGLAGASTDTQYF
j_gene: TRBJ2-3
abundance: NA
d_gene: TRBD2
v_gene: TRBV14

CDR3nt: TGTGCCACCAGCAGAAGAACAGGGCGCAATCAGCCCCAGCATTTT
CDR3aa: CATSRRTGRNQPQHF
j_gene: TRBJ1-5
abundance: NA
d_gene: NA
v_gene: TRBV15

CDR3nt: TGTGCCAGCAGCAGGGGGACAACTGGGGCCAACGTCCTGACTTTC
CDR3aa: CASSRGTTGANVLTF
j_gene: TRBJ2-6
abundance: NA
d_gene: NA
v_gene: TRBV5-6

CDR3nt: TGTGCCAGCAGGAGGGAACAGGGGGCCGGAGAAAAACTGTTTTTT
CDR3aa: CASRREQGAGEKLFF
j_gene: TRBJ1-4
abundance: NA
d_gene: TRBD1
v_gene: TRBV2

CDR3nt: TGCGCCAGCAGCCAAATTGCGGGTTTGGGCCCCCTCGTGTACTTC
CDR3aa: CASSQIAGLGPLVYF
j_gene: TRBJ2-7
abundance: few
d_gene: NA
v_gene: TRBV4-1

CDR3nt: TGTGCCACCAGCGCACGGGAGGGACAGGGTCTCTACGAGCAGTACTTC
CDR3aa: CATSAREGQGLYEQYF
j_gene: TRBJ2-7
abundance: few
d_gene: NA
v_gene: TRBV15

CDR3nt: TGTGCCAGCAGCATAGGACAGGTTAGGGAAGGGACCCAGTACTTC
CDR3aa: CASSIGQVREGTQYF
j_gene: TRBJ2-5
abundance: NA
d_gene: TRBD1
v_gene: TRBV5-8

CDR3nt: TGTGCCAGCAGCTTCGAACAGGGACGTGGCTACACCTTC
CDR3aa: CASSFEQGRGYTF
j_gene: TRBJ1-2
abundance: NA
d_gene: NA
v_gene: TRBV11-2

CDR3nt: TGTGCCAGCAGCCGGGGTTTGGGCGCTGGGGCCAACGGCCTGACTTTC
CDR3aa: CASSRGLGAGANGLTF
j_gene: TRBJ2-6
abundance: NA
d_gene: NA
v_gene: TRBV14

CDR3nt: TGTGCCTGGAGTAGGGGGTCAGGAGCTAACTATGGCTACACCTTC
CDR3aa: CAWSRGSGANYGYTF
j_gene: TRBJ1-2
abundance: NA
d_gene: NA
v_gene: TRBV30

CDR3nt: TGCGCCAGCAGCTTGGGAGGACTAGCGGGCCAAGAGACCCAGTACTTC
CDR3aa: CASSLGGLAGQETQYF
j_gene: TRBJ2-5
abundance: NA
d_gene: TRBD2
v_gene: TRBV5-1

CDR3nt: TGTGCCAGCAGATTCAAGGAGGAGGCGGCATACGAGCAGTACTTC
CDR3aa: CASRFKEEAAYEQYF
j_gene: TRBJ2-7
abundance: NA
d_gene: NA
v_gene: TRBV6-5

CDR3nt: TGCGCCAGCAGTCAATCGGCCTTAAGGAACACTGAAGCTTTCTTT
CDR3aa: CASSQSALRNTEAFF
j_gene: TRBJ1-1
abundance: NA
d_gene: NA
v_gene: TRBV23-1

CDR3nt: TGTGCCAGCAGTGTGACAGGTTTGGAGACCCAGTACTTC
CDR3aa: CASSVTGLETQYF
j_gene: TRBJ2-5
abundance: NA
d_gene: NA
v_gene: TRBV2

CDR3nt: TGTGCCAGCATCACGAACTTAGCGGGGGAGCAACGGCAGTTCTTC
CDR3aa: CASITNLAGEQRQFF
j_gene: TRBJ2-1
abundance: NA
d_gene: TRBD2
v_gene: TRBV11-3

CDR3nt: TGCGCCAGCAGCCCCGGACTAGCGGGATTCCACGAGCAGTACTTC
CDR3aa: CASSPGLAGFHEQYF
j_gene: TRBJ2-7
abundance: NA
d_gene: TRBD2
v_gene: TRBV5-1

CDR3nt: TGCGCCAGCAGCCAAAGAGGGGTCGGACTAGCGAATACCTACAATGAGCAGTTCTTC
CDR3aa: CASSQRGVGLANTYNEQFF
j_gene: TRBJ2-1
abundance: few
d_gene: TRBD2
v_gene: TRBV4-1

CDR3nt: TGTGCCAGCAGTTACGCCGGAGAACCCTACAATGAGCAGTTCTTC
CDR3aa: CASSYAGEPYNEQFF
j_gene: TRBJ2-1
abundance: NA
d_gene: NA
v_gene: TRBV6-5

CDR3nt: TGTGCCAGTAGTTTAGCGACAAGGGCTGGAGGAGCTTTCTTT
CDR3aa: CASSLATRAGGAFF
j_gene: TRBJ1-1
abundance: NA
d_gene: NA
v_gene: TRBV19

CDR3nt: TGTGCCAGCAGCCCGCGAATTGGGGGACAGGGGACTGAAGCTTTCTTT
CDR3aa: CASSPRIGGQGTEAFF
j_gene: TRBJ1-1
abundance: once
d_gene: TRBD1
v_gene: TRBV7-6

CDR3nt: TGTGCCAGCAGCCATAGTGGGGGGGGCTCCTACAATGAGCAGTTCTTC
CDR3aa: CASSHSGGGSYNEQFF
j_gene: TRBJ2-1
abundance: NA
d_gene: TRBD2
v_gene: TRBV11-3

CDR3nt: TGTGCCTGGAGTGTTTCTCCTGATACGCAGTATTTT
CDR3aa: CAWSVSPDTQYF
j_gene: TRBJ2-3
abundance: NA
d_gene: NA
v_gene: TRBV30

CDR3nt: TGCGCCAGCAGTCCCGGGACAGGGAATTCACCCCTCCACTTT
CDR3aa: CASSPGTGNSPLHF
j_gene: TRBJ1-6
abundance: NA
d_gene: TRBD1
v_gene: TRBV5-1

CDR3nt: TGTGCCAGCAGCTTGGAGTTAGCGGGAGTACGGTACGAGCAGTACTTC
CDR3aa: CASSLELAGVRYEQYF
j_gene: TRBJ2-7
abundance: NA
d_gene: TRBD2
v_gene: TRBV5-4

CDR3nt: TGTGCCAGCAGCTTAGGGACTAGCGGGAGTCCTTCCTACGAGCAGTACTTC
CDR3aa: CASSLGTSGSPSYEQYF
j_gene: TRBJ2-7
abundance: NA
d_gene: TRBD2
v_gene: TRBV11-3

CDR3nt: TGTGCCAGCTCACCACAGGGGACCTACGAGCAGTACTTC
CDR3aa: CASSPQGTYEQYF
j_gene: TRBJ2-7
abundance: few
d_gene: NA
v_gene: TRBV18

CDR3nt: TGTGCCAGTAGTATAGCTTTAGCTCAGGGAACGACCAATCAGCCCCAGCATTTT
CDR3aa: CASSIALAQGTTNQPQHF
j_gene: TRBJ1-5
abundance: NA
d_gene: NA
v_gene: TRBV19

CDR3nt: TGTGCCAGCAGCGCCGGACTACTAGCGGGTCTTGGAGAGCAGTACTTC
CDR3aa: CASSAGLLAGLGEQYF
j_gene: TRBJ2-7
abundance: NA
d_gene: TRBD2
v_gene: TRBV9

CDR3nt: TGTGCCAGCAGCTTCGGACAGCTGGCTATGAACACTGAAGCTTTCTTT
CDR3aa: CASSFGQLAMNTEAFF
j_gene: TRBJ1-1
abundance: NA
d_gene: NA
v_gene: TRBV11-3

CDR3nt: TGTGCCAGCTCACCCGGACTAGCGGGAGGGGGAGAGACCCAGTACTTC
CDR3aa: CASSPGLAGGGETQYF
j_gene: TRBJ2-5
abundance: NA
d_gene: TRBD2
v_gene: TRBV18

CDR3nt: TGTGCCAGTACAGAGAACACTGAAGCTTTCTTT
CDR3aa: CASTENTEAFF
j_gene: TRBJ1-1
abundance: NA
d_gene: NA
v_gene: TRBV25-1

CDR3nt: TGTGCCAGCAGCTTTTATGGTGAGGAGACCCAGTACTTC
CDR3aa: CASSFYGEETQYF
j_gene: TRBJ2-5
abundance: NA
d_gene: NA
v_gene: TRBV7-2

CDR3nt: TGTGCCAGCAGCTTCAGGGGTTTGGGCACTGAAGCTTTCTTT
CDR3aa: CASSFRGLGTEAFF
j_gene: TRBJ1-1
abundance: few
d_gene: NA
v_gene: TRBV5-4

CDR3nt: TGTGCCAGCAGCAAAACTAGCGGGGCCTACGAGCAGTACTTC
CDR3aa: CASSKTSGAYEQYF
j_gene: TRBJ2-7
abundance: NA
d_gene: TRBD2
v_gene: TRBV7-2

CDR3nt: TGTGCCAGCAGCTTGGGAACTAGCGACCAAGAGACCCAGTACTTC
CDR3aa: CASSLGTSDQETQYF
j_gene: TRBJ2-5
abundance: NA
d_gene: TRBD2
v_gene: TRBV5-4

CDR3nt: TGTGCCAGCAGCATGCGGGGCTGGGGGGCAGATACGCAGTATTTT
CDR3aa: CASSMRGWGADTQYF
j_gene: TRBJ2-3
abundance: few
d_gene: NA
v_gene: TRBV7-3

CDR3nt: TGTGCCAGCAGCTTCGTGGTGATGAGCTCCTACGAGCAGTACTTC
CDR3aa: CASSFVVMSSYEQYF
j_gene: TRBJ2-7
abundance: NA
d_gene: NA
v_gene: TRBV5-6

CDR3nt: TGTGCCAGCAGTGGCCCCGTAGGACGGACACATTATAGCAATCAGCCCCAGCATTTT
CDR3aa: CASSGPVGRTHYSNQPQHF
j_gene: TRBJ1-5
abundance: NA
d_gene: NA
v_gene: TRBV27

CDR3nt: TGTGCCTGGAGTGGTAAAGGACAGGGCAGTCAGCCCCAGCATTTT
CDR3aa: CAWSGKGQGSQPQHF
j_gene: TRBJ1-5
abundance: NA
d_gene: TRBD1
v_gene: TRBV30

CDR3nt: TGCGCCAGCAGCCCAAGGAGACTTGCTTTACTCAATGAGCAGTTCTTC
CDR3aa: CASSPRRLALLNEQFF
j_gene: TRBJ2-1
abundance: NA
d_gene: NA
v_gene: TRBV5-1

CDR3nt: TGCGCCAGCAGCCAGGGACTAGCGGGCCAAGAGACCCAGTACTTC
CDR3aa: CASSQGLAGQETQYF
j_gene: TRBJ2-5
abundance: NA
d_gene: TRBD2
v_gene: TRBV4-3

CDR3nt: TGTGCCACCAGCAACAGTGGGCGGGAGGTCGACAATGAGCAGTTCTTC
CDR3aa: CATSNSGREVDNEQFF
j_gene: TRBJ2-1
abundance: NA
d_gene: TRBD2
v_gene: TRBV15

CDR3nt: TGTGCCAGCAGCGAGGGACAGGGCTCTGGCGAGCAGTACTTC
CDR3aa: CASSEGQGSGEQYF
j_gene: TRBJ2-7
abundance: NA
d_gene: TRBD1
v_gene: TRBV7-9

CDR3nt: TGTGCCAGCAGCTTAGAGAACAGCATCACCGGGGAGCTGTTTTTT
CDR3aa: CASSLENSITGELFF
j_gene: TRBJ2-2
abundance: NA
d_gene: NA
v_gene: TRBV11-1

CDR3nt: TGTGCCAGCAATTCAGCGAATCAGCCCCAGCATTTT
CDR3aa: CASNSANQPQHF
j_gene: TRBJ1-5
abundance: NA
d_gene: NA
v_gene: TRBV2